Shown below are 21 T cell receptor beta chains from a single sample sequenced in a study of blood T cell repertoires in COVID-19. Here immunoSEQ multiplex PCR was the method, and the copy in TCRdb shows in-frame clones only, minus some. The sample has around 310,000 clones; nearly 90% are singletons. What was sequenced was peripheral blood. These TCRs come from a woman in her thirties or forties with COVID-19, enrolled during active disease.

The chain couples TRBV7-2 to TRBJ1-6; 7 nucleotides line up with TRBD1. The CDR3 runs to 16 residues. Germline loops: CDR1 SGHTA, CDR2 FQGNSA. J was trimmed by 9 bases and V by 0 bases; bases with no gene match: 8. The CDR3, as DNA: TGTGCCAGCAGCTTAGCCGGGACAGCCAGCGGTTCACCCCTCCACTTT. Amino acid sequence: CASSLAGTASGSPLHF.

The chain recombines TRBV30 with TRBJ1-6, with 7 bases aligning to TRBD1. CDR3 length: 14 amino acids. Germline CDR1 GTSNPN, CDR2 SVGIG (reference sequence). V lost 3 bases, J lost 9 bases, and 8 bases stayed unmatched. CDR3 amino acids: CAWRVDRPTSPLHF. The CDR3 nucleotides read TGTGCCTGGAGAGTGGACAGGCCTACTTCACCCCTCCACTTT.

This clone has just one count. The genes are TRBV6-5 and TRBJ1-1; possibly TRBD1 for D (5 bases). The CDR3 has 15 amino acids. CDR1 MNHEY and CDR2 SVGAGI come from the germline V gene. V lost 7 bases to trimming and J lost 1 base, with 16 bases between them. CDR3 coding DNA: TGTGCCAGCACCACGCGTGACAGCACGAACACTGAAGCTTTCTTT. Its translation is CASTTRDSTNTEAFF.

The chain links TRBV20-1 to TRBJ2-7; TRBD2 matches at 9 bases. CDR1 is DFQATT, CDR2 SNEGSKA, per germline (reference sequence). The CDR3 has 15 residues. The V gene end was trimmed by 3 bases and the J gene end by 7 bases; junction bases not matched to a gene: 13. The CDR3 sequence is CSASMRIAGAGEQYF. The CDR3 DNA follows: TGCAGTGCTAGTATGAGGATAGCGGGAGCGGGAGAGCAGTACTTC.

This clone was counted a single time. The chain uses TRBV15 and TRBJ1-6; the match to TRBD1 covers 11 bases. V was pared by 1 base and J by 3 bases, with 20 bases of the junction left unmatched. The length of the CDR3 is 23 residues. Germline lookup yields CDR1 LNHNV and CDR2 YYDKDF (reference sequence). CDR3 sequence: CATSRARFPWTGGFGVYNSPLHF. As DNA, the CDR3 is TGTGCCACCAGCAGAGCCCGATTCCCTTGGACAGGGGGCTTTGGCGTCTATAATTCACCCCTCCACTTT.

The J gene is TRBJ1-6, the V gene TRBV6-2 or TRBV6-3; D is undetermined. V gave up 0 bases and J gave up 5 bases, with 17 bases separating them. CDR1 and CDR2 from the germline V gene are MNHEY and SVGEGT. This CDR3 has 18 amino acids. CDR3 in DNA: TGTGCCAGCAGTTACTCGCACCCGGAGGCCCTGGATAATTCACCCCTCCACTTT. Translating it yields CASSYSHPEALDNSPLHF.

The V and J genes are TRBV25-1 and TRBJ1-1, with D possibly matching TRBD1 (6 bases). V dropped 6 bases and J dropped 3 bases, with 11 bases sitting between them. The germline CDR1 and CDR2 sequences are MGHDK and SYGVNS. This CDR3 is built from 13 residues. The CDR3 DNA is TGTGCCAGCAGCATCTCAGGGGACACTGAAGCTTTCTTT. Encoded protein: CASSISGDTEAFF.

The rearrangement joins TRBV19 to TRBJ2-3, with D hard to call. The germline gives CDR1 LNHDA, CDR2 SQIVND (reference sequence). V lost 3 bases and J lost 1, with 11 bases in between. The CDR3 length is 15 residues. The CDR3 spells CASSMAGLRTDTQYF. In DNA form, the CDR3 reads TGTGCCAGTAGTATGGCCGGGTTGCGCACAGATACGCAGTATTTT.

The V call is TRBV5-1, the J call TRBJ1-1; 7 bases map to TRBD1. Per germline, CDR1 SGHRS and CDR2 YFSETQ. V gave up 0 bases and J gave up 0 bases; unmatched junction bases: 5. The CDR3 length is 16 residues. CDR3 loop: CASSLDQGGMNTEAFF. As DNA, the CDR3 is TGCGCCAGCAGCTTGGACCAGGGGGGCATGAACACTGAAGCTTTCTTT. Based on the CDR3 plus reference TRBV5-1 and TRBJ1-1, the full variable domain is KAGVTQTPRYLIKTRGQQVTLSCSPISGHRSVSWYQQTPGQGLQFLFEYFSETQRNKGNFPGRFSGRQFSNSRSEMNVSTLELGDSALYLCASSLDQGGMNTEAFFGQGTRLTVV.

V and J are TRBV11-1 and TRBJ1-2; D is unresolved. The V gene's germline CDR1 is SGHAT and CDR2 FQDESV (reference sequence). The CDR3 has 16 amino acids. Trimming shortened V by 5 bases and J by 3 bases, and 19 bases separated the two germline ends. The CDR3 coding sequence is TGTGCCAGCAGCCCCAGCCCCAGGTCTTGGGACTATGGCTACACCTTC. Amino acid sequence: CASSPSPRSWDYGYTF.

As regards this clone: Other DNA sequences in the sample encode the same CDR3. The chain links TRBV9 to TRBJ2-3; weak D call: TRBD1 (5 bases). The CDR3 is 15 amino acids. Trimming took 0 bases from V and 1 from J, leaving 9 bases between them. Germline V gene data show CDR1 as SGDLS and CDR2 as YYNGEE. The CDR3 here is CASSVGAGRTDTQYF. The CDR3 DNA reads TGTGCCAGCAGCGTAGGGGCAGGGCGCACAGATACGCAGTATTTT. The full variable domain, rest sourced from reference TRBV9 and TRBJ2-3, is DSGVTQTPKHLITATGQRVTLRCSPRSGDLSVYWYQQSLDQGLQFLIQYYNGEERAKGNILERFSAQQFPDLHSELNLSSLELGDSALYFCASSVGAGRTDTQYFGPGTRLTVL.

The genes are TRBV7-8 and TRBJ2-7, with D uncertain. The germline CDR1 and CDR2 sequences are SGHVS and FQNEAQ. Trimming pared 5 bases from V and 3 bases from J, leaving 14 bases between. The CDR3 has 14 residues. The CDR3 sequence: CASSTTTPSYEQYF. CDR3 coding DNA: TGTGCCAGCAGCACAACTACCCCCAGCTACGAGCAGTACTTC.

The chain links TRBV9 to TRBJ2-2; possible D gene TRBD2, 6 bases. Germline CDR1 and CDR2: SGDLS and YYNGEE. CDR3 size: 17 residues. V was cut by 4 bases and J by 2 bases, with 18 bases left in between. The CDR3 sequence is CASSPRRGGSNTGELFF. CDR3 in DNA: TGTGCCAGCAGCCCCCGTCGTGGAGGGTCCAACACCGGGGAGCTGTTTTTT.

The J gene is TRBJ1-1, the V gene TRBV6-1; 7 bases fit TRBD1. This CDR3 comprises 17 residues. Germline V lookup: CDR1 MNHNS, CDR2 SASEGT. The J segment lost 3 bases and the V segment lost 4 bases, leaving 14 bases of the junction unmatched. The CDR3 DNA reads as TGTGCCAGCAGTGGTATATCCCGGGACAGATGGGACACTGAAGCTTTCTTT. Residues: CASSGISRDRWDTEAFF.

The J gene is TRBJ2-3, the V gene TRBV27; D is perhaps TRBD2 (5 bases). CDR3 length: 16 residues. V lost 8 bases and J 4 bases, leaving 22 bases between the germline ends. CDR1 MNHEY and CDR2 SMNVEV come from the germline V gene (reference sequence). This chain's CDR3 is CASSGRVHLYADTQYF. DNA for the CDR3: TGTGCCAGCTCCGGGCGGGTCCATCTCTATGCAGATACGCAGTATTTT.

This chain uses TRBV5-1 with TRBJ2-5, with 7 bases that match TRBD1. Unmatched junction bases numbered 9, after V lost 6 bases and J lost 1 base. The length of the CDR3 is 15 residues. Per germline, CDR1 SGHRS and CDR2 YFSETQ. CDR3 in DNA: TGCGCCAGCACCCAAGGACAGGCCTTCCAAGAGACCCAGTACTTC. Translating gives CASTQGQAFQETQYF.

The chain has TRBV14 and TRBJ2-1; D possibly corresponds to TRBD1 (6 bases). Germline CDR1 and CDR2: SGHDN and FVKESK. This CDR3 is 14 amino acids long. V was pared by 5 bases and J by 10 bases, with 18 bases between. CDR3 coding DNA: TGTGCCAGCAGCTGGACGGTGGGACAAGGGGAGCAGTTCTTC. This encodes CASSWTVGQGEQFF.

V gene TRBV5-1 combines with J gene TRBJ1-1; 7 nucleotides align to TRBD1. The CDR3 has 18 residues. The trim removed 0 bases at V and 1 base at J, leaving 12 bases unmatched. Germline V CDR1 and CDR2: SGHRS, YFSETQ. For the CDR3, the DNA is TGCGCCAGCAGCTTGGACGCGGGCAACAGGGGCTGGAACACTGAAGCTTTCTTT. It is translated as CASSLDAGNRGWNTEAFF.

This clone has more than one count but fewer than ten. The V gene is TRBV3-1 (or the pseudogene TRBV3-2), the J gene TRBJ2-7; 9 bases agree with TRBD2. The CDR3 spans 14 residues. CDR1 is LGHDT and CDR2 is YNNKEL in the germline V gene (reference sequence). Trimming removed 1 base from V and 3 bases from J; junction bases left unmatched: 1. The CDR3 coding sequence is TGTGCCAGCAGCCAAGGAGCGGGAGGCTACGAGCAGTACTTC. It codes for CASSQGAGGYEQYF.

The rearrangement joins TRBV30 to TRBJ2-1; TRBD1 is a possible D gene (6 bases). The CDR3 length is 13 residues. V dropped 4 bases and J dropped 7 bases, with 14 bases sitting between them. From germline, CDR1 is GTSNPN and CDR2 SVGIG (reference sequence). The CDR3 coding sequence is TGTGCCTGGATCCTATTCGACAGGAATGAGCAGTTCTTC. It codes for CAWILFDRNEQFF.

The rearrangement joins TRBV28 to TRBJ1-2; possibly TRBD1 for D (5 bases). CDR1 and CDR2 from the germline V gene are MDHEN and SYDVKM. This CDR3 is 14 amino acids long. The germline V and J ends were trimmed by 3 bases and 5 bases, with 13 bases remaining between them. CDR3 protein: CASSLSPGGYGYTF. The CDR3 region has the DNA TGTGCCAGCAGTTTGTCTCCCGGGGGGTATGGCTACACCTTC.